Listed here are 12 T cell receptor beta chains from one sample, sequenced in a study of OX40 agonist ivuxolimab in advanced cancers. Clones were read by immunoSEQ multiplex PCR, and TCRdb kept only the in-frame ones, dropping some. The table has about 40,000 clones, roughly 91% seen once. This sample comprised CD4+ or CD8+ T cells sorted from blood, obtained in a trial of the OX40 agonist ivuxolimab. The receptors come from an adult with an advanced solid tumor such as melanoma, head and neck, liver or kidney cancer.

CDR3 nucleotides: TGTGCCAGCAGTTTTAGGACCACTGAAGCTTTCTTT. Translation gives CASSFRTTEAFF. This chain links TRBV7-2 with TRBJ1-1, with no clear D. V was trimmed by 6 bases and J by 4 bases, leaving 9 bases between them. Germline lookup yields CDR1 SGHTA and CDR2 FQGNSA. The CDR3 contains 12 residues.

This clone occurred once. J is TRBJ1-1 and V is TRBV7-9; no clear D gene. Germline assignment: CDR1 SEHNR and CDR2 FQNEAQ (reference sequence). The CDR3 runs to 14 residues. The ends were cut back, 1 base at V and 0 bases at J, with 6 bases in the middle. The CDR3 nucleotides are TGTGCCAGCAGCTTAGGGACGGTGAACACTGAAGCTTTCTTT. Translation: CASSLGTVNTEAFF.

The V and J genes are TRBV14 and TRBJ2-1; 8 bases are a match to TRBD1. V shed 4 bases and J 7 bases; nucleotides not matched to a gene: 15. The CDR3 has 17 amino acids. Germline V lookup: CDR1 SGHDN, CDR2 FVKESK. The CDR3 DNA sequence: TGTGCCAGCAGCCCATCACCCCGAGACAGGGGTCCAAATGAGCAGTTCTTC. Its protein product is CASSPSPRDRGPNEQFF.

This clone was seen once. The CDR3 sequence is CASSSTGSYEQYF. The CDR3, as DNA: TGTGCCAGCAGCTCGACGGGGTCCTACGAGCAGTACTTC. The genes are TRBV11-3 and TRBJ2-7; D is perhaps TRBD2 (5 bases). In germline, CDR1 is SGHNT, CDR2 YENEEA. V lost 4 bases and J lost 1, with 8 bases in between. The CDR3 extends over 13 amino acids.

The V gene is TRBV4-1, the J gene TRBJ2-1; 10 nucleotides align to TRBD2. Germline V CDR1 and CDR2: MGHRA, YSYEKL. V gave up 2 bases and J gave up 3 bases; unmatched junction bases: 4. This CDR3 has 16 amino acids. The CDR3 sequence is CASSQSLAGVYNEQFF. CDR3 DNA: TGCGCCAGCAGCCAATCCCTAGCGGGGGTCTACAATGAGCAGTTCTTC.

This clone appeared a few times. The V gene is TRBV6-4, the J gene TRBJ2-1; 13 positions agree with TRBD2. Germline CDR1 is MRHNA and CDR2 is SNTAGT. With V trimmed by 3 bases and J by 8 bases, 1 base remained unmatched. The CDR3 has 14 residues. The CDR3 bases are TGTGCCAGCAGTGAAGGGACTAGCGGGGATGAGCAGTTCTTC. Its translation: CASSEGTSGDEQFF.

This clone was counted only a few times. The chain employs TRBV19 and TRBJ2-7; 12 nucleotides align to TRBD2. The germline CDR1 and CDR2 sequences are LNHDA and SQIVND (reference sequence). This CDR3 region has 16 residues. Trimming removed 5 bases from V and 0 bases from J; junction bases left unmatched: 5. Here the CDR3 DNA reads TGTGCCAGTAGTTTAGGACTAGCGGGAACCTCCTACGAGCAGTACTTC. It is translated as CASSLGLAGTSYEQYF.

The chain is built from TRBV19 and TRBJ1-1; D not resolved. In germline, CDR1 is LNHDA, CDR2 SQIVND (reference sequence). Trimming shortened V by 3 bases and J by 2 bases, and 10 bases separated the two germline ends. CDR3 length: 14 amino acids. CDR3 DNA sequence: TGTGCCAGTAGTATCTTACCGGACAACACTGAAGCTTTCTTT. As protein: CASSILPDNTEAFF.

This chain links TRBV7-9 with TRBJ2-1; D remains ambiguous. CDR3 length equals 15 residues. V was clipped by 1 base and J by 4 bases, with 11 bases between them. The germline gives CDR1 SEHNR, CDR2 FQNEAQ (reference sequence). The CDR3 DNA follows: TGTGCCAGCAGCTTAGAGCCAGCGTTTTACAATGAGCAGTTCTTC. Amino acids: CASSLEPAFYNEQFF.

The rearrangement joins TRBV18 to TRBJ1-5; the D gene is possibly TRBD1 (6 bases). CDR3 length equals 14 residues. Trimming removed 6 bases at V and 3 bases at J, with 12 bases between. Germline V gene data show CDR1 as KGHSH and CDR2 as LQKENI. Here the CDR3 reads CASSLGHYNQPQHF. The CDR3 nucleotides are TGTGCCAGCTCCCTGGGACACTACAATCAGCCCCAGCATTTT.

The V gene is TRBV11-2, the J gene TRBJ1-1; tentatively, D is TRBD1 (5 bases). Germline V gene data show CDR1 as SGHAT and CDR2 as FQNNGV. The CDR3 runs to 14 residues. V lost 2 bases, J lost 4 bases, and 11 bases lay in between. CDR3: CASSLTAGFTEAFF. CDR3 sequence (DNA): TGTGCCAGCAGCTTAACAGCAGGGTTCACTGAAGCTTTCTTT. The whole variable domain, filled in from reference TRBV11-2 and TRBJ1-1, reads EAGVAQSPRYKIIEKRQSVAFWCNPISGHATLYWYQQILGQGPKLLIQFQNNGVVDDSQLPKDRFSAERLKGVDSTLKIQPAKLEDSAVYLCASSLTAGFTEAFFGQGTRLTVV.

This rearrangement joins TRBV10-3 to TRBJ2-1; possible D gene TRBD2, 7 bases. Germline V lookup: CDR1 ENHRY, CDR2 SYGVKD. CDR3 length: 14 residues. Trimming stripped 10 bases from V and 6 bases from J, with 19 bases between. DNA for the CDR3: TGTGCCACAGGGGAGGGTCTCCTCGGCAATGAGCAGTTCTTC. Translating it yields CATGEGLLGNEQFF.